The next 10 T cell receptor beta chains were all read from a single sample in a study of T cell changes during pregnancy in multiple sclerosis. The assay was immunoSEQ multiplex PCR, and TCRdb's table has in-frame clones only and misses some. This sample carries about 88,000 clones, under 95% of them seen once, and the ten largest clones take about 1.5%. Specimen: peripheral blood, collected in the first trimester of pregnancy. These receptors were taken from a female donor with multiple sclerosis, enrolled in a pregnancy study.

V gene TRBV4-1 combines with J gene TRBJ2-1; weak D call: TRBD2 (6 bases). Trimming left V 0 bases short and J 4 bases short, with 16 bases between. The germline gives CDR1 MGHRA, CDR2 YSYEKL. The CDR3 is 17 residues long. The CDR3 bases are TGCGCCAGCAGCCAAGACAAAGGACTAACCGGATACAATGAGCAGTTCTTC. Protein product: CASSQDKGLTGYNEQFF.

This sequence joins TRBV9 and TRBJ2-1; a possible D gene is TRBD2 (6 bases). V shed 7 bases and J shed 9 bases, with 14 bases lying between them. Germline values: CDR1 SGDLS, CDR2 YYNGEE. This CDR3 has 12 amino acids. CDR3 protein: CASGLAGSEQFF. The CDR3 DNA follows: TGTGCCAGCGGCTTGGCGGGAAGTGAGCAGTTCTTC.

This chain joins TRBV10-3 and TRBJ2-1; D gene ambiguous. Germline V gene sequence: CDR1 ENHRY, CDR2 SYGVKD. The ends were cut back, 6 bases at V and 8 bases at J, with 20 bases in the middle. This CDR3 is 15 amino acids long. This chain's CDR3 is CAISRFSKNGHEQFF. CDR3 DNA sequence: TGTGCCATCAGCCGATTTAGCAAGAATGGCCATGAGCAGTTCTTC.

This rearrangement joins TRBV7-8 to TRBJ2-3, with 12 positions matching TRBD2. CDR3 length: 20 amino acids. Looked up from germline, CDR1 is SGHVS and CDR2 is FQNEAQ. V lost 0 bases to trimming and J lost 5 bases; unmatched junction nucleotides: 15. CDR3 bases: TGTGCCAGCAGCTTAGCTTACGGACTAGCGGGACTGGGGGAGATAGATACGCAGTATTTT. It is translated as CASSLAYGLAGLGEIDTQYF. The full variable domain, its missing parts supplied by reference TRBV7-8 and TRBJ2-3, is GAGVSQSPRYKVAKRGQDVALRCDPISGHVSLFWYQQALGQGPEFLTYFQNEAQLDKSGLPSDRFFAERPEGSVSTLKIQRTQQEDSAVYLCASSLAYGLAGLGEIDTQYFGPGTRLTVL.

This clone was seen more than once but under ten times. The rearrangement joins TRBV19 to TRBJ2-2, with D tentatively TRBD1 (5 bases). The CDR3 has 12 amino acids. Germline V lookup: CDR1 LNHDA, CDR2 SQIVND (reference sequence). Trimming stripped 6 bases from V and 6 bases from J, with 8 bases between. CDR3 bases: TGTGCCAGTAGCTCGACAGCCGGGGAGCTGTTTTTT. Amino acid sequence: CASSSTAGELFF.

This clone was observed once. The chain has TRBV27 and TRBJ1-2, with 9 bases identical to TRBD1. Germline V gene lookup returns CDR1 MNHEY and CDR2 SMNVEV (reference sequence). V shed 3 bases and J 5 bases; nucleotides not matched to a gene: 4. The CDR3 contains 14 residues. The CDR3 nucleotides read TGTGCCAGCAGTTTTACAGGGGGCGCATATGGCTACACCTTC. Protein product: CASSFTGGAYGYTF.

This chain connects TRBV5-1 to TRBJ2-2; 7 nucleotides agree with TRBD1. CDR1 and CDR2 (germline): SGHRS, YFSETQ. J gave up 6 bases and V 4 bases, and 15 bases lay outside the gene matches. The CDR3 runs 17 residues. CDR3 protein: CASSVIPGTESPGELFF. The CDR3 DNA reads TGCGCCAGCAGCGTAATCCCCGGGACAGAGTCGCCCGGGGAGCTGTTTTTT.

This clone was observed a handful of times. The chain carries TRBV2 and TRBJ2-7; a weak D match, TRBD1 (7 bases). CDR3 length: 13 amino acids. The V gene's germline CDR1 is SNHLY and CDR2 FYNNEI. Deletions cut 6 bases from V and 5 bases from J, with 14 bases between. CDR3 nucleotides: TGTGCCAGCAGAACAGGGGTAGCGGACGAGCAGTACTTC. This encodes CASRTGVADEQYF. Based on the CDR3 plus reference TRBV2 and TRBJ2-7, the full variable domain is EPEVTQTPSHQVTQMGQEVILRCVPISNHLYFYWYRQILGQKVEFLVSFYNNEISEKSEIFDDQFSVERPDGSNFTLKIRSTKLEDSAMYFCASRTGVADEQYFGPGTRLTVT.

The V gene is TRBV14, the J gene TRBJ2-5, with D perhaps matching TRBD1 (5 bases). This CDR3 has 13 amino acids. From germline, CDR1 is SGHDN and CDR2 FVKESK. Trimming shortened V by 4 bases and J by 5 bases, and 11 bases separated the two germline ends. The CDR3 spells CASSRQGWETQYF. As DNA, the CDR3 is TGTGCCAGCAGCCGCCAGGGTTGGGAGACCCAGTACTTC.

V and J are TRBV30 and TRBJ2-7; 15 bases fit TRBD2. The CDR3 length is 13 residues. Per germline, CDR1 GTSNPN and CDR2 SVGIG (reference sequence). V shed 5 bases and J 4 bases; nucleotides not matched to a gene: 0. CDR3 nucleotides: TGTGCCTGGGGGACTAGCGGGAGGTACGAGCAGTACTTC. Its translation: CAWGTSGRYEQYF.